This T cell receptor (beta chain) emerged from a study of blood T cell repertoires in COVID-19 (dated by TCRdb to the early 2020s). Notes on the research overall: Samples from collaborators originated in the United States, Italy and Spain and spanned both the acute and convalescent phases of COVID-19. The material from the prospective study consisted of cDNA or gDNA derived from T cells, B-cell-depleted T cells, or PBMCs. Subjects who had been exposed to COVID-19, were actively infected with it, or had recovered from it provided the deeply sampled blood TCRbeta repertoires that made up the dataset. The repertoires were released in a freely available public database intended as a resource for research on the immune response to SARS-CoV-2. The samples were drawn from the first 160 participants of the ongoing ImmuneRACE study and from some 1,300 subjects provided by 6 global collaborators. Nearly every sample came with metadata listing a de-identified subject ID, COVID-19 status, age in years and sex. Where available, HLA class I and class II types were taken from metadata supplied by the sample provider and were not determined by assay-based typing. Results the study describes overall, beyond this receptor: The quantity of clinical and demographic metadata differed by source and by participant and was supplied without curation.

Comments on this clone: There is no known antigen for this receptor. No base qualities exist here, and no much larger clone lies one base off it.

The collaborating institutions used their own protocols to collect whole blood in K2EDTA tubes. For TCRbeta analysis, collaborator samples were shipped as frozen whole blood, as isolated PBMCs, or as DNA extracted from either sample type. From the cysteine through the phenylalanine, the CDR3 covers 16 amino acids. The kept DNA is CDR3 alone, 48 bases in frame from the first base. V has 4 bases trimmed and J has 2 bases trimmed; junction bases matching no gene number 7. Reading the germline V gene (reference sequence) gives CDR1 LGHDT and CDR2 YNNKEL. TCRbeta CDR3 regions were amplified from genomic DNA by means of the immunoSEQ Assay, a bias-controlled multiplex PCR. The authors' pipeline ran thus. Nucleated cell counts per sample were estimated from amplification of reference gene primers within the assay. To quantify the absolute abundance of each unique TCRbeta CDR3 rearrangement, sequence reads were collapsed and filtered. For each sample, productive Simpson clonality was calculated by taking the square root of Simpson's diversity index across productive rearrangements. In its TCRdb copy, this immuneACCESS table keeps in-frame sequences only and misses some clones. Where compared with another copy, unresolved V genes explain less than half of these, and the others have no known cause. Clonal size and the V and J genes are those of that table, whereas D and trimming came from the DNA. This sample holds about 320,000 clones; over 75% were observed only once. The ten largest clones take up more than 6% of the sample.

The rearrangement joined TRBV3-1 (or the pseudogene TRBV3-2) to TRBJ2-3; 9 of the junction bases match TRBD2. What was sequenced was peripheral blood. The sequence came from a human donor in a cohort sampled during active COVID-19. This receptor has the CDR3 CASSPLAGDNTDTQYF. The nucleotides are TGTGCCAGCAGCCCTTTAGCGGGGGATAACACAGATACGCAGTATTTT.